These T cell receptor beta chains were read from a single sample in a study of vaccination and CD4 T cells after COVID-19. Their target antigens are unknown. One entry per CDR3 protein results from TCRdb running MiXCR on the PCR reads. The profile shows some 16,000 distinct CDR3 sequences, 40% to 65% of them singletons. The sequenced sample was CD4+ T cells from blood, cultured in vitro, obtained before SARS-CoV-2 vaccination. These receptors all stem from a human donor who had recovered from COVID-19. The CDR3 runs from the conserved cysteine through the conserved F or W. The D gene is left open where the match is weak. Some rows have no size entry. The others give once, few or many, or a class for an expanded clone.

j_gene: TRBJ1-5; v_gene: TRBV6-1; abundance: few; d_gene: -; CDR3nt: TGTGCCAGCAGTGAAGCAGGGACCAACAATCAGCCCCAGCATTTT; CDR3aa: CASSEAGTNNQPQHF
j_gene: TRBJ1-1; v_gene: TRBV12-3/TRBV12-4; abundance: -; d_gene: -; CDR3nt: TGTGCCAGCAGCCCGGCCTTGAACACTGAAGCTTTCTTT; CDR3aa: CASSPALNTEAFF
j_gene: TRBJ2-3; v_gene: TRBV27; abundance: -; d_gene: TRBD2; CDR3nt: TGTGCCAGCAGTTTCTTAACTAGCGGGAGGGCAGATACGCAGTATTTT; CDR3aa: CASSFLTSGRADTQYF
j_gene: TRBJ2-2; v_gene: TRBV2; abundance: once; d_gene: -; CDR3nt: TGTGCCAGCAAAGGCACGACGAACACCGGGGAGCTGTTTTTT; CDR3aa: CASKGTTNTGELFF
j_gene: TRBJ1-5; v_gene: TRBV20-1; abundance: -; d_gene: TRBD1; CDR3nt: TGCAGTGCTCAATTTACCGGGACAGGGGGCGACGGCAATCAGCCCCAGCATTTT; CDR3aa: CSAQFTGTGGDGNQPQHF
j_gene: TRBJ2-5; v_gene: TRBV11-3; abundance: few; d_gene: TRBD2; CDR3nt: TGTGCCAGCAGCTTAGGACTAGCGGGAGAAGAGACCCAGTACTTC; CDR3aa: CASSLGLAGEETQYF
j_gene: TRBJ2-2; v_gene: TRBV6-5; abundance: few; d_gene: -; CDR3nt: TGTGCCAGCAGTTACGCGAACACCGGGGAGCTGTTTTTT; CDR3aa: CASSYANTGELFF
j_gene: TRBJ2-1; v_gene: TRBV6-2/TRBV6-3; abundance: -; d_gene: -; CDR3nt: TGTGCCAGCAGGGACTGGTCGGCGCAGTTCTTC; CDR3aa: CASRDWSAQFF
j_gene: TRBJ1-6; v_gene: TRBV7-2; abundance: -; d_gene: -; CDR3nt: TGTGCCAGCAGCTTTAGCCCGGGACACGAGAATTCACCCCTCCACTTT; CDR3aa: CASSFSPGHENSPLHF
j_gene: TRBJ2-1; v_gene: TRBV19; abundance: -; d_gene: TRBD1; CDR3nt: TGTGCCAGTAGTACACCAATGACAGGGCTGGGGGATGAGCAGTTCTTC; CDR3aa: CASSTPMTGLGDEQFF
j_gene: TRBJ2-1; v_gene: TRBV20-1; abundance: -; d_gene: TRBD2; CDR3nt: TGCAGTGCGCTGAGACCGGGACTAGCGGGAGCACTAAACAATGAGCAGTTCTTC; CDR3aa: CSALRPGLAGALNNEQFF